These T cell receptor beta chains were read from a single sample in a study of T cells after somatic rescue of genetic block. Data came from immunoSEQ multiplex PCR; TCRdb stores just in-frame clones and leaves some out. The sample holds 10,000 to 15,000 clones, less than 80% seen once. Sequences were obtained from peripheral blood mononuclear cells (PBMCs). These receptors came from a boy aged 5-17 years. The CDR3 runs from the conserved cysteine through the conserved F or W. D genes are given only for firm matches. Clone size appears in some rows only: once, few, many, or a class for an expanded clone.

TGTGCCAGCAGTTTGCTCAGGGGGGCCTACGAGCAGTACTTC,CASSLLRGAYEQYF,14,TRBV28,few,TRBJ2-7,.
TGTGCCAGCAGCTTTTCTCGGGACAGTGCCCTGGCTTTCTTT,CASSFSRDSALAFF,14,TRBV7-9,.,TRBJ1-1,TRBD1
TGTGCCAGCGAAAAGACAGTAGAAAACACCGGGGAGCTGTTTTTT,CASEKTVENTGELFF,15,TRBV11-3,.,TRBJ2-2,.
TGTGCCAGCAGCCTCCCCCGACAGTTCTACGAGCAGTACTTC,CASSLPRQFYEQYF,14,TRBV7-2,.,TRBJ2-7,.
TGTGCCAGCTCACCACGGTTAGATCCGAAGGGGGGCTACACCTTC,CASSPRLDPKGGYTF,15,TRBV18,.,TRBJ1-2,.
TGTGCTAGTGGTTTGAGGGGTCTCACAGATACGCAGTATTTT,CASGLRGLTDTQYF,14,TRBV12-5,.,TRBJ2-3,.
TGTGCCACCGAGGGGGTTAATTCACCCCTCCACTTT,CATEGVNSPLHF,12,TRBV10-3,few,TRBJ1-6,.
TGCGCCAGCAGCCTCCCTCGGGGCACCGGGGAGCTGTTTTTT,CASSLPRGTGELFF,14,TRBV5-1,.,TRBJ2-2,.
TGTGCCAGCAGCATCATGCCGAACTATGGCTACACCTTC,CASSIMPNYGYTF,13,TRBV5-6,once,TRBJ1-2,.
TGCGCCAGCAGCTTTTCTCAGGAGGGCCCTAAAGAGACCCAGTACTTC,CASSFSQEGPKETQYF,16,TRBV5-1,.,TRBJ2-5,.
TGTGCCAGCTCACCTCCGGGACAGGGAGGAGGAGGCTATGGCTACACCTTC,CASSPPGQGGGGYGYTF,17,TRBV18,once,TRBJ1-2,TRBD1
TGTGCCAGCAGTTCCCCCCTCGGACAGTTTGGGGCAGATACGCAGTATTTT,CASSSPLGQFGADTQYF,17,TRBV27,.,TRBJ2-3,.
TGTGCCAGCAGGATCTCAGGGGGCCCCTACGAGCAGTACTTC,CASRISGGPYEQYF,14,TRBV6-5,.,TRBJ2-7,TRBD1
TGTGCCAGCAGCCCAGATACAGGGGCAATCTCTGGGGCCAACGTCCTGACTTTC,CASSPDTGAISGANVLTF,18,TRBV7-7,.,TRBJ2-6,TRBD1
TGTGCCAGCAGCGTAGGACAGAACTACGAGCAGTACTTC,CASSVGQNYEQYF,13,TRBV9,.,TRBJ2-7,.
TGCGCCAGCAGCTCTGGACAGGGCCACGAGCAGTACTTC,CASSSGQGHEQYF,13,TRBV5-1,.,TRBJ2-7,TRBD1
TGTGCCAGCAGCTTAGCTCTAGGGGGAACCTATGGCTACACCTTC,CASSLALGGTYGYTF,15,TRBV7-2,.,TRBJ1-2,.
TGTGCCAGCAGTGAATGGTTGGGCGGGGGAAACTACGAGCAGTACTTC,CASSEWLGGGNYEQYF,16,TRBV6-1,.,TRBJ2-7,TRBD2
TGTGCCATCAGTGATTTCGGCGTTGAGCTCGAGCAGTACTTC,CAISDFGVELEQYF,14,TRBV10-3,.,TRBJ2-7,.
TGTGCCAGCAGTTCGTCCTCGGGACGGGTGGGGGGCTACACCTTC,CASSSSSGRVGGYTF,15,TRBV27,few,TRBJ1-2,.
TGTGCCAGCAGCCCTGTGTCGGGCTATGGCTACACCTTC,CASSPVSGYGYTF,13,TRBV6-4,.,TRBJ1-2,.
TGTGCCAGCAGCTCCCATCTGAACACCGGGGAGCTGTTTTTT,CASSSHLNTGELFF,14,TRBV7-9,.,TRBJ2-2,.
TGTGCCAGTAGTGTGGTGACAGGGGAGGTGACCCAGTACTTC,CASSVVTGEVTQYF,14,TRBV19,.,TRBJ2-5,TRBD1
TGTGCCAGCAGCGTAGCCCCGGACGGTTTAAATGAAAAACTGTTTTTT,CASSVAPDGLNEKLFF,16,TRBV9,.,TRBJ1-4,.
TGTGCCGTAGGGGATGATTATGGCTACACCTTC,CAVGDDYGYTF,11,TRBV10-3,.,TRBJ1-2,.
TGTGCCAGCAGTTTACTGACAGCTCCATACTACGAGCAGTACTTC,CASSLLTAPYYEQYF,15,TRBV27,few,TRBJ2-7,.
TGTGCCAGCAGTTTGGGAGGGAGAAACACCATATATTTT,CASSLGGRNTIYF,13,TRBV27,.,TRBJ1-3,.
TGTGCCAGCTCACCGCTAGCGGGGGGTCGGAGTAGCACAGATACGCAGTATTTT,CASSPLAGGRSSTDTQYF,18,TRBV18,.,TRBJ2-3,TRBD2
TGTGCCAGCAGCTTGGAGTCGGGCACACACCGGACCGCTTCGAGGCCCCAGCATTTT,CASSLESGTHRTASRPQHF,19,TRBV7-9,.,TRBJ1-5,.
TGTGCCAGCGCACGTTACAGGGGCAACGGGTACAATGAGCAGTTCTTC,CASARYRGNGYNEQFF,16,TRBV5-4,.,TRBJ2-1,TRBD1
TGTGCCAGCGGTTGGGGCTCCCCCGGGGAGACCCAGTACTTC,CASGWGSPGETQYF,14,TRBV6-1,once,TRBJ2-5,.
TGTGCCAGCAGTTCGGGTTCCCCCTACGAGCAGTACTTC,CASSSGSPYEQYF,13,TRBV28,.,TRBJ2-7,.
TGTGCCAGCAGAGAGAGGGCCTACGAGCAGTACTTC,CASRERAYEQYF,12,TRBV2,.,TRBJ2-7,.
TGCGCCAGCAGCTTGATTCCAGGGACTAATTCCTACGAGCAGTACTTC,CASSLIPGTNSYEQYF,16,TRBV5-1,once,TRBJ2-7,TRBD2
TGTGCCATCAGTGAGTCGGTGGGAGCCAAAAACATTCAGTACTTC,CAISESVGAKNIQYF,15,TRBV10-3,few,TRBJ2-4,.
TGTGCCAGCAGCCAAGATGCGGCAGCTGGAAACACCATATATTTT,CASSQDAAAGNTIYF,15,TRBV4-2,.,TRBJ1-3,.
TGCAGCGTTGAGAGGACAGGGTATGGCTACACCTTC,CSVERTGYGYTF,12,TRBV29-1,.,TRBJ1-2,TRBD1
TGTGCCAGCAGGCGGGGACAGCTGGTGTACTTC,CASRRGQLVYF,11,TRBV27,few,TRBJ2-7,.
TGTGCCAGCTCACCGGGGGGAGCTTGGCAGTACTTC,CASSPGGAWQYF,12,TRBV18,once,TRBJ2-7,.
TGTGCCAGCAGCTTATTAGCGGGGGGGTACAGGGCAGATACGCAGTATTTT,CASSLLAGGYRADTQYF,17,TRBV5-6,.,TRBJ2-3,TRBD2
TGTGCCAGCAGTTACTTTCAGGGGGCCCCCTACAATGAGCAGTTCTTC,CASSYFQGAPYNEQFF,16,TRBV6-5,.,TRBJ2-1,TRBD1